The clone carrying this T cell receptor beta chain was recorded at least ten times. The sample belongs to a study of spatial heterogeneity in lung cancer. As to time point: sample taken at primary tumor resection. The study sequenced unsorted whole RNA from tumor, nontumor lung or frozen PBMC. Samples were donated by 72 untreated early-stage non-small cell lung cancer patients. TCRdb analysed the 5' RACE reads with MiXCR anew, one entry per CDR3 protein. The profile covers about 90,000 distinct CDR3 sequences, with about 9.4% appearing a single time and around 7% taken by the ten largest. The specimen was PBMCs, collected at surgery. The origin of this receptor is a male donor with early-stage non-small cell lung cancer.

As DNA, the CDR3 is TGTGCCAGCAGTGACCCGGACAGGGCTTCGTACGAGCAGTACTTC. Protein: CASSDPDRASYEQYF. This chain joins TRBV6-6 and TRBJ2-7; 8 bases are a match to TRBD1. V shed 5 bases, J shed 4 bases, and the junction held 10 bases outside the gene matches. Looked up from germline, CDR1 is MNHNY and CDR2 is SVGAGI (reference sequence). This CDR3 comprises 15 residues.